This T cell receptor (beta chain) was found in a study of shared clonotypes between healthy human individuals. Study as a whole: In total, the donors were two women and a few men aged 18 to 49. CD4 naive and CD4 memory each took three plates per donor, while CD8 naive took two and CD8 memory one.

Data came from immunoSEQ multiplex PCR; TCRdb stores just in-frame clones and leaves some out. The sample comprises around 990,000 clones, 70% to 80% of which are singletons, and 0.7% to 0.95% rests with the top ten. As regards this clone: The target antigen is unknown.

The CDR3 contains 15 residues. Germline V CDR1 and CDR2: ENHRY, SYGVKD. Trimming took 2 bases from V and 7 from J, leaving 15 bases between them. Study findings and constraints: Apart from blood, nothing was sampled; tissue repertoires likely differ.

The sample consisted of memory CD4+ T cells from PBMCs. Regarding subset: CD45RA-negative fraction. The sequence was obtained from a young man in good health. Some clones in this sample may be carry-over from other donors' samples. The J gene is TRBJ1-5, the V gene TRBV10-3, with D tentatively TRBD1 (6 bases). The CDR3 nucleotides are TGTGCCATCAGTGAGAAGACAGGATTGGAGCAGCCCCAGCATTTT. It is translated as CAISEKTGLEQPQHF.